Each of the 30 T cell receptor beta chains below was sequenced from the same sample in a study of T-cell memory formation after mild COVID-19. TCRdb independently ran MiXCR on the 5' RACE reads; one entry per CDR3 protein. The sample includes some 280,000 distinct CDR3 sequences, around 16% of them seen just once. The sequencing sample was made of PBMCs or a T cell subset sorted from them (not recorded which). The receptors derive from a man in his late teens or twenties who had mild COVID-19 (a few samples of this study predate the infection). Cell type and time point are not known.

The CDR3 is CASSGARNSPLHF. DNA for the CDR3: TGTGCCAGCAGCGGGGCCCGTAATTCACCCCTCCACTTT. The chain uses TRBV7-8 and TRBJ1-6; maybe TRBD1 (5 bases). Looked up from germline, CDR1 is SGHVS and CDR2 is FQNEAQ. Trimming removed 5 bases from V and 6 bases from J, with 8 bases in between. The CDR3 runs 13 residues.

The chain carries TRBV12-3 or TRBV12-4 and TRBJ1-5, with TRBD1 matching 7 bases. The CDR3 extends over 12 amino acids. V dropped 6 bases and J dropped 7; count of bases not matched to a gene: 3. The CDR3 DNA sequence: TGTGCCAGCAGATACAGGGGCCAGCCCCAGCATTTT. Translation gives CASRYRGQPQHF.

The chain has TRBV7-6 and TRBJ2-2; a possible D gene is TRBD2 (6 bases). V was pared by 5 bases and J by 1 base, with 14 bases between. CDR1 and CDR2 from the germline V gene are SGHVS and FNYEAQ. There are 16 residues in the CDR3. CDR3 bases: TGTGCCAGCAGCCAACGGCCCGGGGGGAACACCGGGGAGCTGTTTTTT. It specifies CASSQRPGGNTGELFF.

The chain couples TRBV29-1 to TRBJ1-6; TRBD1 matches at 9 bases. Per germline, CDR1 SQVTM and CDR2 ANQGSEA. V was clipped by 6 bases and J by 7 bases; unmatched bases: 1. There are 12 residues in the CDR3. The CDR3 region is CSVGTGNSPLHF. The CDR3 coding sequence is TGCAGCGTGGGGACAGGGAATTCACCCCTCCACTTT.

The chain uses TRBV2 and TRBJ1-2; weak D call: TRBD1 (5 bases). Germline V gives CDR1 SNHLY, CDR2 FYNNEI. CDR3 length: 13 residues. Trimming took 8 bases from V and 4 from J, leaving 14 bases between them. The CDR3 coding sequence is TGTGCCAGCCTCCAGGGTGGCCGCTATGGCTACACCTTC. Protein sequence: CASLQGGRYGYTF.

This clonotype was recorded a few times. J is TRBJ2-1 and V is TRBV25-1; tentative D call: TRBD2 (7 bases). With 5 bases removed from V and 7 bases from J, the gap between germline ends came to 18 bases. This CDR3 comprises 15 residues. Germline CDR1 and CDR2: MGHDK and SYGVNS. CDR3: CASSRDSGGWNEQFF. The CDR3 DNA is TGTGCCAGCAGTCGTGATTCGGGGGGCTGGAATGAGCAGTTCTTC.

V usage is TRBV4-3 and J usage is TRBJ1-1; weak D call: TRBD1 (5 bases). CDR1 is LGHNA and CDR2 is YSLEER in the germline V gene. This CDR3 is built from 18 residues. Trimming removed 0 bases at V and 4 bases at J, with 21 bases between. CDR3 sequence: CASSQESRGPSGPTEAFF. CDR3 coding DNA: TGCGCCAGCAGCCAAGAATCCCGGGGCCCCTCCGGACCCACTGAAGCTTTCTTT.

This clonotype appeared a few times. J is TRBJ1-5 and V is TRBV18; D possibly corresponds to TRBD1 (6 bases). The CDR3 covers 15 residues. V lost 3 bases and J 5 bases, leaving 14 bases between the germline ends. The germline V gene encodes CDR1 KGHSH and CDR2 LQKENI. CDR3 amino acids: CASSPVGGADQPQHF. The CDR3 coding sequence is TGTGCCAGCTCACCGGTGGGGGGGGCGGATCAGCCCCAGCATTTT. Together with reference TRBV18 and TRBJ1-5, the CDR3 gives the full variable domain: NAGVMQNPRHLVRRRGQEARLRCSPMKGHSHVYWYRQLPEEGLKFMVYLQKENIIDESGMPKERFSAEFPKEGPSILRIQQVVRGDSAAYFCASSPVGGADQPQHFGDGTRLSIL.

This clonotype was seen a handful of times. CDR3 residues: CASNFGGFRSGELFF. DNA of the CDR3: TGTGCCAGCAATTTCGGGGGCTTCAGGAGCGGGGAGCTGTTTTTT. V gene TRBV7-2 combines with J gene TRBJ2-2, with D perhaps TRBD1 or TRBD2 (6 bases each). CDR3 length: 15 residues. CDR1 and CDR2 (germline): SGHTA, FQGNSA. V was cut by 7 bases and J by 7 bases, with 19 bases left in between. Combining the CDR3 with reference TRBV7-2 and TRBJ2-2 gives the whole variable domain GAGVSQSPSNKVTEKGKDVELRCDPISGHTALYWYRQSLGQGLEFLIYFQGNSAPDKSGLPSDRFSAERTGGSVSTLTIQRTQQEDSAVYLCASNFGGFRSGELFFGEGSRLTVL.

This clonotype was observed a few times. This CDR3 is CASSRRSSGSTDTQYF. The CDR3 nucleotides read TGTGCCAGCAGTCGTAGATCTAGCGGTAGCACAGATACGCAGTATTTT. The chain has TRBV7-9 and TRBJ2-3; 7 positions match TRBD2. V was clipped by 6 bases and J by 0 bases; unmatched bases: 9. The CDR3 is made up of 16 amino acids. The germline CDR1 and CDR2 sequences are SEHNR and FQNEAQ (reference sequence).

In this sample, this clonotype turned up many times. The rearrangement joins TRBV7-3 to TRBJ2-1, with 10 bases that match TRBD2. CDR3 length: 15 amino acids. CDR1 is SGHTA and CDR2 is FQGTGA in the germline V gene. After removal of 5 bases from V and 2 bases from J, the junction contained 3 bases not matched to a gene. The CDR3 spells CASSHLAGAYNEQFF. The CDR3, as DNA: TGTGCCAGCAGCCACCTAGCGGGGGCCTACAATGAGCAGTTCTTC.

A few counts support this clonotype. The rearrangement uses TRBV7-2 and TRBJ2-3; 11 nucleotides align to TRBD2. The CDR3 is made up of 16 amino acids. J gave up 10 bases and V 5 bases, and 14 bases lay outside the gene matches. Germline-derived CDR1 and CDR2 are SGHTA and FQGNSA. CDR3 DNA sequence: TGTGCCAGCAGCCCGACGTTGTTGATAGCGGGGGGGGCGCAGTATTTT. As protein: CASSPTLLIAGGAQYF. Full variable domain (remainder filled in from reference TRBV7-2 and TRBJ2-3): GAGVSQSPSNKVTEKGKDVELRCDPISGHTALYWYRQSLGQGLEFLIYFQGNSAPDKSGLPSDRFSAERTGGSVSTLTIQRTQQEDSAVYLCASSPTLLIAGGAQYFGPGTRLTVL.

The chain has TRBV5-1 and TRBJ2-3; the D gene is possibly TRBD1 (6 bases). CDR3 length: 16 residues. Germline V lookup: CDR1 SGHRS, CDR2 YFSETQ. V was shortened by 3 bases and J by 5 bases, with 19 bases between the two germline ends. The CDR3 here is CASSSPLGDTIDTQYF. In DNA form, the CDR3 reads TGCGCCAGCAGCTCCCCCCTAGGGGACACCATAGATACGCAGTATTTT.

The chain links TRBV20-1 to TRBJ2-7; D gene uncertain. The CDR3 runs 14 residues. CDR1 is DFQATT, CDR2 SNEGSKA, per germline (reference sequence). Trimming took off 1 base at V and 5 bases at J, with 15 bases between the two ends. The CDR3 bases are TGCAGTGCTAGAGGGGCCTTACTACACGACGAGCAGTACGTC. Translated, it gives CSARGALLHDEQYV.

This clonotype was observed a few times. The CDR3 DNA sequence: TGCAGTGCTGACCAAATCCGGGCGGGGGTCCCCAATGAGCAGTTCTTC. It yields the protein CSADQIRAGVPNEQFF. The chain has TRBV20-1 and TRBJ2-1; 7 bases map to TRBD2. Per the germline V gene, CDR1 is DFQATT and CDR2 is SNEGSKA (reference sequence). The length of the CDR3 is 16 residues. After removal of 5 bases from V and 6 bases from J, the junction contained 16 bases not matched to a gene.

The J gene is TRBJ2-1, the V gene TRBV4-1; D remains ambiguous. Germline assignment: CDR1 MGHRA and CDR2 YSYEKL. The ends were cut back, 4 bases at V and 0 bases at J, with 13 bases in the middle. There are 16 residues in the CDR3. As DNA, the CDR3 is TGCGCCAGCAGCCGAGAGACGGCGAGCTCCTACAATGAGCAGTTCTTC. Translation gives CASSRETASSYNEQFF.

There are a few counts of this clonotype. The DNA of the CDR3 is TGTGCCAGCAGTGGGACTAGCCGAGAGCAGTTCTTC. It is translated as CASSGTSREQFF. This chain connects TRBV2 to TRBJ2-1; 8 nucleotides line up with TRBD2. This CDR3 is 12 amino acids long. The V gene end was trimmed by 4 bases and the J gene end by 10 bases; junction bases not matched to a gene: 3. Germline CDR1 and CDR2: SNHLY and FYNNEI. The variable domain in full, with the rest retrieved from reference TRBV2 and TRBJ2-1, is EPEVTQTPSHQVTQMGQEVILRCVPISNHLYFYWYRQILGQKVEFLVSFYNNEISEKSEIFDDQFSVERPDGSNFTLKIRSTKLEDSAMYFCASSGTSREQFFGPGTRLTVL.

The gene calls are TRBV7-2 and TRBJ2-1, with 10 bases matching TRBD2. This CDR3 comprises 16 residues. In germline, CDR1 is SGHTA, CDR2 FQGNSA. V shed 4 bases, J shed 6 bases, and the junction held 9 bases outside the gene matches. The CDR3 DNA sequence: TGTGCCAGCAGCTCACGCTTTAGCGGGGGGCCCAATGAGCAGTTCTTC. It codes for CASSSRFSGGPNEQFF.

The chain is built from TRBV15 and TRBJ1-1; D is uncertain. Trimming left V 5 bases short and J 3 bases short, with 19 bases between. Germline-derived CDR1 and CDR2 are LNHNV and YYDKDF (reference sequence). There are 16 residues in the CDR3. CDR3 loop: CATSVTALTPDTEAFF. The CDR3 nucleotides read TGTGCCACCAGCGTTACAGCTTTAACCCCGGACACTGAAGCTTTCTTT.

This clonotype was observed at least ten times. V is TRBV10-3 and J is TRBJ2-7; 10 bases line up with TRBD1. The germline V gene has CDR1 ENHRY and CDR2 SYGVKD. The CDR3 runs to 15 residues. Trimming at V came to 4 bases and at J to 3 bases, leaving 6 bases not matched to a gene. The CDR3 region has the DNA TGTGCCATCAGTGGGGGACAGGGGAGTCTCTACGAGCAGTACGTC. Its protein is CAISGGQGSLYEQYV.

This clonotype was observed a few times. The genes are TRBV29-1 and TRBJ2-7; 7 positions agree with TRBD1. Germline values: CDR1 SQVTM, CDR2 ANQGSEA. This CDR3 region has 13 residues. The junction had 8 bases not matched to a gene; V was cut back by 6 bases and J by 3 bases. The DNA for the CDR3 is TGCAGCGTGGCCGGCACAGGGGTCTACGAGCAGTACTTC. Its protein product is CSVAGTGVYEQYF.

There are many counts of this clonotype. The gene calls are TRBV4-1 and TRBJ2-3, with D unclear. The CDR3 totals 16 residues. Per the germline V gene, CDR1 is MGHRA and CDR2 is YSYEKL. V was shortened by 1 base and J by 0 bases, with 11 bases between the two germline ends. For the CDR3, the DNA is TGCGCCAGCAGCCAAGCTTTGGCTCGTAGCACAGATACGCAGTATTTT. It is translated as CASSQALARSTDTQYF.

V usage is TRBV20-1 and J usage is TRBJ2-7; D might be TRBD1 or TRBD2, each matching 5 bases. This CDR3 region has 15 residues. Germline V CDR1 and CDR2: DFQATT, SNEGSKA (reference sequence). Trimming pared 6 bases from V and 4 bases from J, leaving 22 bases between. For the CDR3, the DNA is TGCAGTGCAAATAACCGAGGGGTTTTCGGGTACGAGCAGTACTTC. This encodes CSANNRGVFGYEQYF.

This clonotype has just one count. The chain has TRBV4-1 and TRBJ1-1, with D perhaps matching TRBD1 (5 bases). Germline CDR1 is MGHRA and CDR2 is YSYEKL. Trimming stripped 4 bases from V and 0 bases from J, with 18 bases between. The CDR3 length is 17 residues. The CDR3 coding sequence is TGCGCCAGCAGCCCGGGACGTTGGCTGCGGCTGAACACTGAAGCTTTCTTT. Protein: CASSPGRWLRLNTEAFF.

This clonotype has just a few counts. The chain carries TRBV10-2 and TRBJ2-3; 9 positions match TRBD2. V gave up 0 bases and J gave up 2 bases; unmatched junction bases: 3. Germline V gene sequence: CDR1 WSHSY, CDR2 SAAADI. The CDR3 loop spans 16 amino acids. For the CDR3, the DNA is TGCGCCAGCAGTGAGTCTGCGGGGGGGCTCACAGATACGCAGTATTTT. Amino acid sequence: CASSESAGGLTDTQYF.

The V call is TRBV5-4, the J call TRBJ2-6; unclear D gene. The CDR3 contains 15 residues. Looked up from germline, CDR1 is SGHNT and CDR2 is YYREEE (reference sequence). V lost 2 bases, J lost 0 bases, and 6 bases lay in between. CDR3 in DNA: TGTGCCAGCAGCTTAGACGCCTCTGGGGCCAACGTCCTGACTTTC. Protein product: CASSLDASGANVLTF.

The chain recombines TRBV5-8 with TRBJ2-1; 7 bases map to TRBD1. The junction had 2 bases not matched to a gene; V was cut back by 2 bases and J by 9 bases. The CDR3 is 12 residues long. Per germline, CDR1 SGHTS and CDR2 YDEGEE. The CDR3 region is CASSLDRAEQFF. The CDR3 DNA sequence: TGTGCCAGCAGCTTAGACAGGGCTGAGCAGTTCTTC.

The chain is built from TRBV4-1 and TRBJ1-2; D uncertain. Germline V lookup: CDR1 MGHRA, CDR2 YSYEKL. Trimming pared 8 bases from V and 0 bases from J, leaving 7 bases between. The CDR3 is 12 amino acids. The CDR3 region has the DNA TGCGCCAGCCTGGCTCCTAACTATGGCTACACCTTC. Its translation is CASLAPNYGYTF.

The V and J genes are TRBV15 and TRBJ1-2; D gene ambiguous. Germline lookup yields CDR1 LNHNV and CDR2 YYDKDF (reference sequence). This CDR3 is 14 amino acids long. The V end lost 0 bases, the J end lost 5 bases, and 10 bases lay between the germline ends. This chain's CDR3 is CATSREGIGYGYTF. The CDR3 DNA follows: TGTGCCACCAGCAGAGAGGGGATTGGATATGGCTACACCTTC.

In this sample, this clonotype turned up a few times. V is TRBV29-1 and J is TRBJ2-5; D possibly corresponds to TRBD1 (5 bases). This CDR3 is built from 13 residues. Trimming removed 7 bases at V and 1 base at J, with 13 bases between. Germline lookup yields CDR1 SQVTM and CDR2 ANQGSEA. The DNA for the CDR3 is TGCAGCGGCCAAGGGGTGGGCCAAGAGACCCAGTACTTC. Translated, it gives CSGQGVGQETQYF.